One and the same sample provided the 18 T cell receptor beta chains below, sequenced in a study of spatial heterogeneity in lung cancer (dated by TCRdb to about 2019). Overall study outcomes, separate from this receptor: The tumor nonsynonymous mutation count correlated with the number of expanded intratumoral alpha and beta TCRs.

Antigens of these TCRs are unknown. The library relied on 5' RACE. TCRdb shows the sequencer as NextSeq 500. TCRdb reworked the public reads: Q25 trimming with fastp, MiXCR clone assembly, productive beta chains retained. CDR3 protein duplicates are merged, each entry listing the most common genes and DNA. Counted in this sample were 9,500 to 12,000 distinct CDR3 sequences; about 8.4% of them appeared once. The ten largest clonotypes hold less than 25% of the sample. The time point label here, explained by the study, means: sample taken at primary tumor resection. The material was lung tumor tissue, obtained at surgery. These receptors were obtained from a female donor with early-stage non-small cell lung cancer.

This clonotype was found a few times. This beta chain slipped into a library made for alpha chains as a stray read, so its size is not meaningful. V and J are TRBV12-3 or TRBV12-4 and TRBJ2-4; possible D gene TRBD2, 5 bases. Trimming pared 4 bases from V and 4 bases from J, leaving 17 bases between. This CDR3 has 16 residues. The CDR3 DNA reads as TGTGCCAGCAGTTCCCTAGACTACGCGATAAAAAACATTCAGTACTTC. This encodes CASSSLDYAIKNIQYF.

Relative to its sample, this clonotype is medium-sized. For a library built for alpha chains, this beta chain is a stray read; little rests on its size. CDR3 sequence: CAWGTGAYEQYF. As DNA, the CDR3 is TGTGCCTGGGGGACAGGAGCCTACGAGCAGTACTTC. The J gene is TRBJ2-7, the V gene TRBV30; 8 bases map to TRBD1. The CDR3 is 12 residues long. Germline CDR1 GTSNPN, CDR2 SVGIG (reference sequence). With 5 bases clipped from V and 2 bases from J, the junction kept 2 bases outside the gene matches. Variable domain in full (rest from reference TRBV30 and TRBJ2-7): SQTIHQWPATLVQPVGSPLSLECTVEGTSNPNLYWYRQAAGRGLQLLFYSVGIGQISSEVPQNLSASRPQDRQFILSSKKLLLSDSGFYLCAWGTGAYEQYFGPGTRLTVT.

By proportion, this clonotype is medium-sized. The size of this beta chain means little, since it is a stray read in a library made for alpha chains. For the CDR3, the DNA is TGTGCCTGGAGTGCAGGGGAGAATCAGCCCCAGCATTTT. This sequence encodes CAWSAGENQPQHF. V is TRBV30 and J is TRBJ1-5; the D gene is possibly TRBD1 (6 bases). Per the germline V gene, CDR1 is GTSNPN and CDR2 is SVGIG (reference sequence). This CDR3 region has 13 residues. The V end lost 1 base, the J end lost 4 bases, and 8 bases lay between the germline ends.

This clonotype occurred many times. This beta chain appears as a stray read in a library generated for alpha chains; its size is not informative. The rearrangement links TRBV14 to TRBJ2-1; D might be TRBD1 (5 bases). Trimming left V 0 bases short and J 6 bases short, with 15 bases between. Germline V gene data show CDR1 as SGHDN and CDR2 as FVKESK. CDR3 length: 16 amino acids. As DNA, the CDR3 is TGTGCCAGCAGCCAAGAGGGTGGTAGGGGTTTCAATGAGCAGTTCTTC. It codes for CASSQEGGRGFNEQFF. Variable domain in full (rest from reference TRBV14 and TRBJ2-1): EAGVTQFPSHSVIEKGQTVTLRCDPISGHDNLYWYRRVMGKEIKFLLHFVKESKQDESGMPNNRFLAERTGGTYSTLKVQPAELEDSGVYFCASSQEGGRGFNEQFFGPGTRLTVL.

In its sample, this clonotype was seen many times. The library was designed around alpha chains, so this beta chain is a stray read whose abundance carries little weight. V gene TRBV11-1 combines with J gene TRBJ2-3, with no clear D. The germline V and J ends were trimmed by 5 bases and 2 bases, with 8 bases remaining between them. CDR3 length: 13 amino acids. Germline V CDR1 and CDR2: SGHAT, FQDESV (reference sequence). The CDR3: CASSSRNTDTQYF. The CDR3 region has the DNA TGTGCCAGCAGCAGCCGTAACACAGATACGCAGTATTTT.

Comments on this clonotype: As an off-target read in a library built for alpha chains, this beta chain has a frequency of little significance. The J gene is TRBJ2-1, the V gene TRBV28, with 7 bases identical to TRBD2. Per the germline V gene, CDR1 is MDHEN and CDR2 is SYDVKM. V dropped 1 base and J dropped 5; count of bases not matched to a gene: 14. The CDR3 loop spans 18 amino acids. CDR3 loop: CASSLSVILRESDNEQFF. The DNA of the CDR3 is TGTGCCAGCAGTTTATCGGTGATCTTGCGGGAGAGTGACAATGAGCAGTTCTTC.

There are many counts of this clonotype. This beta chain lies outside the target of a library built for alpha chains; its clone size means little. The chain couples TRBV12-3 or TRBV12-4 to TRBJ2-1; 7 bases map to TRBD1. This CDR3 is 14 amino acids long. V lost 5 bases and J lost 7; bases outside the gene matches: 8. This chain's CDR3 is CASSRKNRGNEQFF. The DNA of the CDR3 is TGTGCCAGCAGTCGAAAGAACAGGGGTAATGAGCAGTTCTTC.

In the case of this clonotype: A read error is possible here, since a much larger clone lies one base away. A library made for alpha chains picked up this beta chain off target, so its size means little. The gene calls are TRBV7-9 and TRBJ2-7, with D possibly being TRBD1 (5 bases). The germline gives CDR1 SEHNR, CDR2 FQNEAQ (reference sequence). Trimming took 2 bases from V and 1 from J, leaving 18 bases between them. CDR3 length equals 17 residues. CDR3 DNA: TGTGCCAGCAGCTTACCCAGCTGGGGCCACATGTCCTACGAGCAGTACTTC. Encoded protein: CASSLPSWGHMSYEQYF.

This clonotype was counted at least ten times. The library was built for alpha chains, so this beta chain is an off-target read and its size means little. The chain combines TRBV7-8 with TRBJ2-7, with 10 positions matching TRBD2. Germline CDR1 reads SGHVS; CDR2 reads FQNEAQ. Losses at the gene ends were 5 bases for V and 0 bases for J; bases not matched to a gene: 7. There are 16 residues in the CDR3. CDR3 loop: CASSPEKRGGSYEQYF. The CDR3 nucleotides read TGTGCCAGCAGCCCAGAAAAGCGGGGGGGCTCCTACGAGCAGTACTTC.

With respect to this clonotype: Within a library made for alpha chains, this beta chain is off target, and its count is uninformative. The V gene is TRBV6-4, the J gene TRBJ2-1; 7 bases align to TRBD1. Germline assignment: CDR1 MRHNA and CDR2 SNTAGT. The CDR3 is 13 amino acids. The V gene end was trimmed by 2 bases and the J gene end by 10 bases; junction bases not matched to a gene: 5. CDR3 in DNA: TGTGCCAGCAGTGACAGGGGGCGCCGGGAGCAGTTCTTC. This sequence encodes CASSDRGRREQFF.

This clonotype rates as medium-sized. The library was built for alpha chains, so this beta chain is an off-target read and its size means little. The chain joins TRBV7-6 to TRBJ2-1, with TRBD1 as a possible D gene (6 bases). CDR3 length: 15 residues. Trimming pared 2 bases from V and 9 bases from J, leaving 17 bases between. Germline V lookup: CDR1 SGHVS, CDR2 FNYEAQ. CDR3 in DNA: TGTGCCAGCAGCTTAAACGCAGGGGCAAGGGGTGAGCAGTTCTTC. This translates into CASSLNAGARGEQFF.

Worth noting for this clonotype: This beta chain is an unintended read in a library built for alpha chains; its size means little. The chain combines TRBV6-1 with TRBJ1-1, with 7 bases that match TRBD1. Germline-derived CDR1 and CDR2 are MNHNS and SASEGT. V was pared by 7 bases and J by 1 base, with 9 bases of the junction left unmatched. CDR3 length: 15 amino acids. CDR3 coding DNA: TGTGCCAGCACCTCGGGACAGAGACGGAACACTGAAGCTTTCTTT. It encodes CASTSGQRRNTEAFF.

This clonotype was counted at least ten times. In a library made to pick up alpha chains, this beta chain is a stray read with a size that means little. CDR3 in amino acids: CASSLRTHSGGGGGELFF. CDR3 coding DNA: TGTGCCAGCAGTTTAAGGACCCATAGCGGGGGCGGAGGCGGGGAGCTGTTTTTT. The rearrangement uses TRBV28 and TRBJ2-2; 9 bases are a match to TRBD2. From germline, CDR1 is MDHEN and CDR2 SYDVKM. The CDR3 spans 18 residues. V gave up 2 bases and J gave up 7 bases; unmatched junction bases: 14.

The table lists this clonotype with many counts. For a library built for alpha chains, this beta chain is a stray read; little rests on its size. CDR3 residues: CASSRDGGTQYF. The CDR3 nucleotides read TGTGCCAGCAGCCGCGATGGGGGGACCCAGTACTTC. V is TRBV11-2 and J is TRBJ2-5; D tentatively reads TRBD1 or TRBD2 (5 bases each). Germline V gives CDR1 SGHAT, CDR2 FQNNGV. The CDR3 runs 12 residues. V dropped 5 bases and J dropped 7 bases, with 11 bases sitting between them.

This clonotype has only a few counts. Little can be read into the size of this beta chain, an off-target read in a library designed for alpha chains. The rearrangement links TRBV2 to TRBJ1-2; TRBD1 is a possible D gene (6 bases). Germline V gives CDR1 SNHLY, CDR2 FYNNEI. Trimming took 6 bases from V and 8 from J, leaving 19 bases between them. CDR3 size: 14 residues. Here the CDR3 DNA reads TGTGCCAGCAGGCTCCGAGGGGGAGCCTCGGGCTACACCTTC. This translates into CASRLRGGASGYTF.

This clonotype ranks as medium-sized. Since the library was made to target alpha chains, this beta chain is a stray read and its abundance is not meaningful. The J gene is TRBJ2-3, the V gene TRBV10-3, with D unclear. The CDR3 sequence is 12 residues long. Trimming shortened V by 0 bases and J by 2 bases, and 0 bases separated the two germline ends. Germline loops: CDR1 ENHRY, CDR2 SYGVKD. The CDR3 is CAISESTDTQYF. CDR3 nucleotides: TGTGCCATCAGTGAGTCCACAGATACGCAGTATTTT.

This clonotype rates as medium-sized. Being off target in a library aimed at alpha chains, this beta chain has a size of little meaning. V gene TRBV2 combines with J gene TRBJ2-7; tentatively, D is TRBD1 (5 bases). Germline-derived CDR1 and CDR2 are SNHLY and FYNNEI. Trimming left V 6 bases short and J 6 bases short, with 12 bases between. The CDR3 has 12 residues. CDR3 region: CASRYDSSEQYF. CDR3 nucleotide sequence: TGTGCCAGCAGGTATGACAGCTCCGAGCAGTACTTC.

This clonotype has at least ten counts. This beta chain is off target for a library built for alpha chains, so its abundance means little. The CDR3: CASSYFPLDSYEQYF. The CDR3 DNA reads as TGTGCCAGCAGTTACTTCCCTTTGGACAGTTACGAGCAGTACTTC. The genes are TRBV6-5 and TRBJ2-7; D is possibly TRBD1 (6 bases). CDR1 MNHEY and CDR2 SVGAGI come from the germline V gene. CDR3 length equals 15 residues. V shed 1 base and J shed 4 bases, with 14 bases lying between them.